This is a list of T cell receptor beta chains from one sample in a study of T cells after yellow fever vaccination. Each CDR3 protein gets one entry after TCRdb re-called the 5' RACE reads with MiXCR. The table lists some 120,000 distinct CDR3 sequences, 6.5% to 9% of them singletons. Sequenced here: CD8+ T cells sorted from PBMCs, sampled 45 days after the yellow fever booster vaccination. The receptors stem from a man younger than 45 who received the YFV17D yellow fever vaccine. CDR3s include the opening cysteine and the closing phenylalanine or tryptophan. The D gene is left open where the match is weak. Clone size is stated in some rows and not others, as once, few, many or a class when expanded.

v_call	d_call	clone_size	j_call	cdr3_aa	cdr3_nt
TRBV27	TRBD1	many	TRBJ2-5	CASRQGGETQYF	TGTGCCAGTAGACAGGGCGGAGAGACCCAGTACTTC
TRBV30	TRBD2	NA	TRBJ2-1	CAWSPTSHEQFF	TGTGCCTGGAGTCCGACTAGCCATGAGCAGTTCTTC
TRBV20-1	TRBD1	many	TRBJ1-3	CSADTGESGNTIYF	TGCAGTGCCGACACAGGGGAATCTGGAAACACCATATATTTT
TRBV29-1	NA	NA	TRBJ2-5	CSAGWGPSYF	TGCAGCGCAGGGTGGGGACCTTCCTACTTC
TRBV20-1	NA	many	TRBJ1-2	CSARVVGNYGYTF	TGCAGTGCTAGAGTTGTCGGAAACTATGGCTACACCTTC
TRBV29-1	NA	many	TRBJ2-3	CSVGGGPVPTDTQYF	TGCAGCGTGGGTGGAGGTCCCGTTCCCACAGATACGCAGTATTTT
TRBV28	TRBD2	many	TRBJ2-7	CASSLGGPGEGEQYF	TGTGCCAGCAGTTTGGGAGGGCCGGGGGAAGGAGAGCAGTACTTC
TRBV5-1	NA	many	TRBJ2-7	CASSLAGNYEQYF	TGCGCCAGCAGCTTGGCCGGGAACTACGAGCAGTACTTC
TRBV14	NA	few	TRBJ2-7	CASSRLLELHEQYF	TGTGCCAGCAGCCGGTTGCTCGAGCTCCACGAGCAGTACTTC
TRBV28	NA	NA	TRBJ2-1	CASSLLGGGSSYNEQFF	TGTGCCAGCAGTTTACTCGGGGGTGGTAGCTCCTACAATGAGCAGTTCTTC
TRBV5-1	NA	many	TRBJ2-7	CASGLESYEQYF	TGCGCCAGCGGTTTGGAGTCCTACGAGCAGTACTTC
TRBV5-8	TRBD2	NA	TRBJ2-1	CASSSPSGSSYNEQFF	TGTGCCAGCAGCTCTCCTAGCGGGAGCTCCTACAATGAGCAGTTCTTC
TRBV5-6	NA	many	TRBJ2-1	CASDGTPTHNEQFF	TGTGCCAGCGACGGGACTCCGACCCACAATGAGCAGTTCTTC
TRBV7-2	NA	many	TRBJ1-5	CASSSGHGRYSNQPQHF	TGTGCCAGCAGCTCCGGGCATGGACGGTATAGCAATCAGCCCCAGCATTTT
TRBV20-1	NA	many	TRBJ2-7	CSARSLEQYF	TGCAGTGCTAGGTCCCTCGAGCAGTACTTC
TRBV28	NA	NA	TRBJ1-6	CASRGWGSSYNSPLHF	TGTGCCAGCAGGGGGTGGGGAAGCTCCTATAATTCACCCCTCCACTTT
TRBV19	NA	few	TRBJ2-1	CASSMDGTYNEQFF	TGTGCCAGTAGTATGGACGGGACCTACAATGAGCAGTTCTTC
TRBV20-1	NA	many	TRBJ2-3	CSAREEISTDTQYF	TGCAGTGCTAGAGAGGAGATAAGCACAGATACGCAGTATTTT
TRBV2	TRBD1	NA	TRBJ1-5	CASTIGQGFQPQHF	TGTGCCAGCACTATTGGACAGGGCTTTCAGCCCCAGCATTTT
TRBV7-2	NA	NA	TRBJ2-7	CASSLDLSSEEYF	TGTGCCAGCAGCCTGGACTTATCCTCAGAGGAGTACTTC
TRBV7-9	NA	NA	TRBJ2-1	CASSELGHYNEQFF	TGTGCCAGCAGCGAACTAGGGCATTACAATGAGCAGTTCTTC
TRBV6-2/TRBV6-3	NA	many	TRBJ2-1	CASSYQAYNEQFF	TGTGCCAGCAGTTACCAGGCCTACAATGAGCAGTTCTTC
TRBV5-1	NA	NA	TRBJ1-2	CASSSSGTFATDGYTF	TGCGCCAGCAGCTCCTCCGGGACATTCGCTACGGATGGCTACACCTTC
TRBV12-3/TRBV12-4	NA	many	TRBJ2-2	CASSSLAVTGELFF	TGTGCCAGCAGTTCCTTAGCGGTTACCGGGGAGCTGTTTTTT
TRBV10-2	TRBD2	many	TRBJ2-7	CASGAGTSGSYEQYF	TGCGCCAGCGGGGCCGGGACTAGCGGCTCCTACGAGCAGTACTTC
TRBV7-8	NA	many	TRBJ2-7	CASRYGHEQYF	TGTGCCAGCCGGTACGGACACGAGCAGTACTTC
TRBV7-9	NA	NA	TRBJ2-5	CASGPAETQYF	TGTGCCAGCGGCCCCGCCGAGACCCAGTACTTC
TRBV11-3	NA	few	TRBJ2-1	CASSLDQGQPYNEQFF	TGTGCCAGCAGCTTAGATCAAGGACAGCCTTACAATGAGCAGTTCTTC
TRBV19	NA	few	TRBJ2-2	CASTSSYTGELFF	TGTGCCAGTACCAGCTCATACACCGGGGAGCTGTTTTTT
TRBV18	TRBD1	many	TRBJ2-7	CASSPTGNLEQYF	TGTGCCAGCTCCCCGACAGGGAACCTCGAGCAGTACTTC
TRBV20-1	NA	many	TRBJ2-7	CSAFPGDGGYEQYF	TGCAGTGCTTTCCCCGGGGACGGGGGATACGAGCAGTACTTC
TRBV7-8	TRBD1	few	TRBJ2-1	CASSSTLGQDNEQFF	TGTGCCAGCAGCTCAACCCTCGGACAGGACAATGAGCAGTTCTTC
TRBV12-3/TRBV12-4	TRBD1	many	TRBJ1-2	CASSRGHDYGYTF	TGTGCCAGCAGCAGGGGGCACGACTATGGCTACACCTTC
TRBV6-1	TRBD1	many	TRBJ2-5	CASRDRSQETQYF	TGTGCCAGCAGGGACAGGAGCCAAGAGACCCAGTACTTC
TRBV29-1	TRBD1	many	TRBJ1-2	CSVADRGLFGYTF	TGCAGCGTTGCAGACAGGGGGCTCTTTGGCTACACCTTC
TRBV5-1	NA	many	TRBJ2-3	CASSLTGLQYF	TGCGCCAGCAGCCTCACAGGGTTACAGTATTTT
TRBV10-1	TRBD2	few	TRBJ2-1	CASSDQLAGVNNEQFF	TGCGCCAGCAGTGATCAACTAGCGGGAGTGAACAATGAGCAGTTCTTC
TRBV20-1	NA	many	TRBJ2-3	CSASIQTSTDTQYF	TGCAGTGCTAGTATCCAGACTAGCACAGATACGCAGTATTTT
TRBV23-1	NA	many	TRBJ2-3	CASRGDTQYF	TGCGCCAGCCGGGGGGATACGCAGTATTTT
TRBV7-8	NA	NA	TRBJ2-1	CASSLMNFNEQFF	TGTGCCAGCAGCTTAATGAATTTCAATGAGCAGTTCTTC
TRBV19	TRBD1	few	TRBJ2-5	CASSSGTGAETQYF	TGTGCCAGTAGCTCCGGGACAGGGGCAGAGACCCAGTACTTC
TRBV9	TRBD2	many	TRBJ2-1	CASSSNLAGRKFF	TGTGCCAGCAGTAGTAATCTAGCGGGACGAAAATTCTTC
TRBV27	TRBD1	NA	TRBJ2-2	CASSLSDRATGELFF	TGTGCCAGCAGTTTATCGGACAGGGCCACCGGGGAGCTGTTTTTT
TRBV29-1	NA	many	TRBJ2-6	CSVRVGGGANVLTF	TGCAGCGTTCGGGTAGGGGGTGGGGCCAACGTCCTGACTTTC
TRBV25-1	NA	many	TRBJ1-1	CASRVRGGNTEAFF	TGTGCCAGCAGGGTTAGGGGGGGGAACACTGAAGCTTTCTTT
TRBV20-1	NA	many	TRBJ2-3	CSAIRGQPLTDTQYF	TGCAGTGCCATTAGAGGACAGCCTCTCACAGATACGCAGTATTTT
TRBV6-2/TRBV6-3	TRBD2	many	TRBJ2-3	CASGLAGVLDTQYF	TGTGCCAGCGGACTAGCGGGAGTTCTAGATACGCAGTATTTT
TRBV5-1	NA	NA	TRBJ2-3	CASGQGFGTDTQYF	TGCGCCTCGGGTCAGGGCTTCGGCACAGATACGCAGTATTTT
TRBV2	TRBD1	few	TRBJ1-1	CASSAGLTGGTEAFF	TGTGCCAGCAGTGCTGGGCTCACAGGGGGCACTGAAGCTTTCTTT
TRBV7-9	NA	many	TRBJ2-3	CASSDRADFSTDTQYF	TGTGCCAGCAGCGATCGAGCGGACTTTAGCACAGATACGCAGTATTTT